Sequencing of this TCR beta chain was carried out in a study of blood T cells in healthy people across ages. The V and J ends lost 1 base and 4 bases respectively, with 16 bases between them. The CDR3 extends over 16 amino acids. Looked up from germline, CDR1 is SEHNR and CDR2 is FQNEAQ (reference sequence). This clonotype has ten or more counts. Using a J-beta primer mix together with a sample-barcoded 5' primer, a second PCR was run for roughly 7 to 11 cycles. Via MiXCR, TCRdb re-called the 5' RACE reads, giving one row per CDR3 protein. The repertoire holds more than 1 million distinct CDR3 sequences, 40% to 55% seen once, with 18% in the top ten.

The sequencing input was blood. This TCR was sampled from a woman aged 60-75 years in good health. V is TRBV7-9 and J is TRBJ2-5; D is tentatively TRBD1 or TRBD2 (5 bases each). CDR3 DNA sequence: TGTGCCAGCAGCTTAGGAGTCGCTGGGGCGGGAGAGACCCAGTACTTC. It translates to CASSLGVAGAGETQYF. The entire variable domain, with the rest obtained from reference TRBV7-9 and TRBJ2-5, is as follows: DTGVSQNPRHKITKRGQNVTFRCDPISEHNRLYWYRQTLGQGPEFLTYFQNEAQLEKSRLLSDRFSAERPKGSFSTLEIQRTEQGDSAMYLCASSLGVAGAGETQYFGPGTRLLVL.